Listed here is a single T cell receptor (beta chain). Its antigen is unidentified. A junction end diverges from the germline sequence, so it may reflect a read error. This specimen comes from a study of tumor and adjacent non-tumor tissue in lung cancer. About the research overall: Patients were aged roughly 30 to 76, 9 to 10 men and a handful of women, stage I to III. On average, productive TCRbeta reads reached about 4.17 million per sample.

General study points: Significantly higher TCR diversity was found in tumor than normal lung.

Germline-derived CDR1 and CDR2 are MNHNY and SVGAGI (reference sequence). The CDR3 is 14 amino acids. A modified ARM-PCR protocol with three rounds of nested PCR amplified TCRbeta. TCRdb recomputed calls from the multiplex PCR reads with MiXCR, one row per CDR3 protein. This table holds around 75,000 distinct CDR3 sequences, roughly 75% found once. No cell sorting was done before RNA was extracted from the tissue. More than 3 cm separated this lung sample from the edge of the tumor. Donors were chemotherapy-naive, newly diagnosed lung cancer surgical patients in China, August–late 2014. V gene TRBV6-6 combines with J gene TRBJ1-2; 8 bases align to TRBD1. What was sequenced was distant non-tumor lung tissue. The sequence derives from a woman aged 45-60 years with non-small cell lung cancer. The CDR3 reads CASSFTGGENGYTF. The CDR3 bases are TGTGCCAGCAGTTTCACAGGGGGGGAGAATGGTTACACCTTC.